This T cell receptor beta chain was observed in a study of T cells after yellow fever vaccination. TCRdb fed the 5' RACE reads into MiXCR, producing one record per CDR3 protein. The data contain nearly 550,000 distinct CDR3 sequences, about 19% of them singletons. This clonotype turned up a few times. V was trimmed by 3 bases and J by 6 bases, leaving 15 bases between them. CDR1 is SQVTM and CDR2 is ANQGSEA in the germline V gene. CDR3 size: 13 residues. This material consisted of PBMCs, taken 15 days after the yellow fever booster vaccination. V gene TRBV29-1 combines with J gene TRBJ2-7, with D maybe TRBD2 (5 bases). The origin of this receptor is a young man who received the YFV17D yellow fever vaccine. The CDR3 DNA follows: TGCAGCGTTGAGAGGGTTCAGAGTACCGAGCAGTACTTC. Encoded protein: CSVERVQSTEQYF.